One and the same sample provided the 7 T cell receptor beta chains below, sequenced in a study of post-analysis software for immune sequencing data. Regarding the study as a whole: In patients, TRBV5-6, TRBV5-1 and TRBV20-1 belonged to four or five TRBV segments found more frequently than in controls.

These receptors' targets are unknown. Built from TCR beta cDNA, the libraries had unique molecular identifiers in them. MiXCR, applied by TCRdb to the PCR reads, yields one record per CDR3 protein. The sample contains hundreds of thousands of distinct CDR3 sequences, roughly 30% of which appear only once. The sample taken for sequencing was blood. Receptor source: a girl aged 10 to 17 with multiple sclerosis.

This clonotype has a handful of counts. The CDR3 sequence is CASSQEAQGGKGQYF. CDR3 coding DNA: TGTGCCAGCAGCCAAGAGGCCCAGGGTGGGAAAGGCCAGTACTTC. The gene calls are TRBV4-2 and TRBJ2-5, with D possibly TRBD1 on 5 matching bases. The CDR3 runs 15 residues. The V end lost 0 bases, the J end lost 10 bases, and 18 bases lay between the germline ends. Per germline, CDR1 LGHNA and CDR2 YNFKEQ.

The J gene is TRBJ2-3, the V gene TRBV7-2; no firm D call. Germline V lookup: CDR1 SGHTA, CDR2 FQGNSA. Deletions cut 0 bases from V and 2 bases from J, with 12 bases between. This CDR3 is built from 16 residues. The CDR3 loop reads CASSLAPEILTDTQYF. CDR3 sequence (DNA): TGTGCCAGCAGCTTAGCCCCGGAGATACTCACAGATACGCAGTATTTT.

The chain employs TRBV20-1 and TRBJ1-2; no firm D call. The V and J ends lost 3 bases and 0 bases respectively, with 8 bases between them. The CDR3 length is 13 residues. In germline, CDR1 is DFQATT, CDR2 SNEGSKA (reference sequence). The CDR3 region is CSASFRTNYGYTF. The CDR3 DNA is TGCAGTGCTAGTTTCCGAACTAACTATGGCTACACCTTC.

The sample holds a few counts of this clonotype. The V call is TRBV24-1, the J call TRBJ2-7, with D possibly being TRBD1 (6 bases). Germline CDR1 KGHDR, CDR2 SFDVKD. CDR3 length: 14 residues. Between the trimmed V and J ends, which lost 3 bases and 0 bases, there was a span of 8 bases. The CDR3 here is CATSDGRGSYEQYF. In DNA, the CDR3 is TGTGCCACCAGTGATGGCAGGGGCTCCTACGAGCAGTACTTC.

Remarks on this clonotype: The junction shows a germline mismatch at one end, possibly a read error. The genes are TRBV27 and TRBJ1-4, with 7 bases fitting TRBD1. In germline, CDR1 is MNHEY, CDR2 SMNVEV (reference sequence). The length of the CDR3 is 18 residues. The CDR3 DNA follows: TGTGCCAGCGCTCGGACTCTGGGACAGCGGTTAAATAATGAAAAACTGTTGTTT. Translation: CASARTLGQRLNNEKLLF.

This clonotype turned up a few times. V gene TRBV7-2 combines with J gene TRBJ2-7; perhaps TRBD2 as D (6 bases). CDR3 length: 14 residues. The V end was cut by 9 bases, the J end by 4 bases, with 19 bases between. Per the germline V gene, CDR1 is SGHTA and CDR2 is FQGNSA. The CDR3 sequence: CASSPSTGGYEQYF. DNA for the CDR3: TGTGCCAGTAGCCCCTCCACCGGGGGTTACGAGCAGTACTTC.

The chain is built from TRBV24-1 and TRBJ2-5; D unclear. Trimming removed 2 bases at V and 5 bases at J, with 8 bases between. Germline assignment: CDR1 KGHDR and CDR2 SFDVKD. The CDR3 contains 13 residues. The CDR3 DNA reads TGTGCCACCAGTGATTGGGTTGGGGAGACCCAGTACTTC. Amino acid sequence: CATSDWVGETQYF.